This T cell receptor beta chain stems from a study of blood T cell repertoires in COVID-19. Under the authors' procedure: Nucleated cell number was recorded as an estimate derived from reference gene primer amplification. Sequencing used immunoSEQ multiplex PCR; TCRdb keeps in-frame clones, though not all of them. V, J and clone size derive from that table, while D and trimming were established from the DNA sequence. In the table there are about 220,000 clones, roughly 85% of which are singletons. Germline V CDR1 and CDR2: SGHTA, FQGNSA. Trimming pared 4 bases from V and 0 bases from J, leaving 6 bases between. CDR3 length: 13 amino acids. In its sample, this clone was seen once.

The chain links TRBV7-2 to TRBJ1-1; the D is unclear. Sequencing used peripheral blood. This TCR was sampled from a woman of 80 years or more with acute or convalescent COVID-19. CDR3 nucleotides: TGTGCCAGCAGCTCGACTCTGAACACTGAAGCTTTCTTT. Its translation is CASSSTLNTEAFF.